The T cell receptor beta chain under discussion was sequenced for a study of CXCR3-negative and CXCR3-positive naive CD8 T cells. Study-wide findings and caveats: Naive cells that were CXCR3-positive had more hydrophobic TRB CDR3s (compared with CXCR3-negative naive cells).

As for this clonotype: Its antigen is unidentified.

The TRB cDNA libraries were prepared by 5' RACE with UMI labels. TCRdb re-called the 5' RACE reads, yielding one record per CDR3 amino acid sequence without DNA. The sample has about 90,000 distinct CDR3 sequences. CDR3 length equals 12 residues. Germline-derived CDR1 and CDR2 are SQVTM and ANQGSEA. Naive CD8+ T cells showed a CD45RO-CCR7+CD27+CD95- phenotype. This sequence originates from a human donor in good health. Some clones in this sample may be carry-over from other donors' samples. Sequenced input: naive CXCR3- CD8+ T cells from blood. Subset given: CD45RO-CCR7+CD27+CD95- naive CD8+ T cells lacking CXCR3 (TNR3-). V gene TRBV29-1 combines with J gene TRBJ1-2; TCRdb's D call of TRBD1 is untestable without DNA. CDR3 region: CSVLGQGWGYTF.